This record looks at one T cell receptor (beta chain) sequence and its context. The source of the sample is a study of blood T cell repertoires in COVID-19. In the study overall: Sites in the United States, Italy and Spain provided acute and convalescent COVID-19 samples. T cells, B-cell-depleted T cells, or PBMCs provided the cDNA or gDNA that served as material.

In the original processing: Amplifying reference gene primers gave estimates of nucleated cell counts. The data were produced by immunoSEQ multiplex PCR, yet TCRdb's version contains in-frame clones alone and is incomplete. For V, J and clone size, that table is used; D and trimming come from the DNA. The sample yields approximately 17,000 clones, approximately 88% seen once. The specimen sequenced was peripheral blood. The clonotype originates from a man in his 60s with acute or convalescent COVID-19.

Here the CDR3 DNA reads TGCGCCAGCAGCCAAGATGGGGGCGGGGGGGTTTACAATGAGCAGTTCTTC. This translates into CASSQDGGGGVYNEQFF. The genes are TRBV4-1 and TRBJ2-1; 9 nucleotides align to TRBD2. The CDR3 spans 17 residues. The J segment lost 4 bases and the V segment lost 0 bases, leaving 7 bases of the junction unmatched. Germline lookup yields CDR1 MGHRA and CDR2 YSYEKL.